One TCR beta chain is described in this entry. TCRdb's table, derived via immunoSEQ multiplex PCR, lists solely in-frame clones and lacks some. The sample yields over 150,000 clones, 72% seen once. These data belong to a study of cytotoxic CD8 clonotypes in ibrutinib-treated CLL. This clonotype was obtained from a human donor with chronic lymphocytic leukemia. Sequencing used PBMCs, obtained after 24 months of ibrutinib treatment.

The CDR3 nucleotides read TGTGCCAGCAGCTTAACAAGGGATCGGACTGAAGCTTTCTTT. Translation gives CASSLTRDRTEAFF. The chain is built from TRBV7-9 and TRBJ1-1; D is ambiguous. CDR1 and CDR2 (germline): SEHNR, FQNEAQ (reference sequence). The CDR3 is 14 amino acids. Trimming removed 2 bases from V and 5 bases from J, with 12 bases in between.